These 3 T cell receptor beta chains originate from one sample sequenced in a study of shared clonotypes between healthy human individuals. TCRdb keeps only in-frame clones here, not all; method: immunoSEQ multiplex PCR. In the table there are about 95,000 clones, under 70% of which are singletons. The sequencing sample was made of memory CD8+ T cells sorted from blood. Subset reported: CD45RO+ cells pooled with CCR7-negative TemRA cells. Receptors were obtained from a man aged 25-40 years in good health.

This chain links TRBV4-3 with TRBJ1-1, with D hard to call. There are 15 residues in the CDR3. CDR1 is LGHNA, CDR2 YSLEER, per germline. Trimming stripped 0 bases from V and 0 bases from J, with 8 bases between. CDR3 DNA: TGCGCCAGCAGCCAAGATAGGCAGATGAACACTGAAGCTTTCTTT. It yields the protein CASSQDRQMNTEAFF.

This chain uses TRBV25-1 with TRBJ2-7, with 9 bases identical to TRBD2. Per germline, CDR1 MGHDK and CDR2 SYGVNS. The CDR3 runs 16 residues. The V segment lost 6 bases and the J segment 3 bases; nucleotides outside the gene matches: 12. The CDR3 DNA follows: TGTGCCAGCAGGGCGGGAGGGCCTCCATCGTTCTACGAGCAGTACTTC. Encoded protein: CASRAGGPPSFYEQYF.

As concerns this clone: This may stem from a read error, because a much larger clone lies one nucleotide away. The same CDR3 also results from other DNA sequences found in this sample. The CDR3 coding sequence is TGTGCCAGTAGCTTAGGCCCAGGGGAGTCCTACGAGCAGTACTTC. Its protein is CASSLGPGESYEQYF. The rearrangement joins TRBV7-8 to TRBJ2-7; D may be TRBD1 (6 bases). CDR3 length: 15 residues. Germline CDR1 is SGHVS and CDR2 is FQNEAQ.